This TCR beta chain was identified in a study of T-cell reconstitution after alpha-beta-depleted transplantation in children. Unique molecular identifiers were built into the TCRbeta library. Via MiXCR, TCRdb re-called the PCR reads, giving one row per CDR3 protein. The table has 200,000 or so distinct CDR3 sequences, just under 6.5% seen once. Study-level points and caveats: The high TCRbeta diversity at day 60 in some patients came from surviving recipient T cells and thymic progenitors.

V was shortened by 4 bases and J by 3 bases, with 20 bases between the two germline ends. The germline V gene encodes CDR1 SGDLS and CDR2 YYNGEE. This CDR3 region has 17 residues. This clonotype was seen many times. The antigen remains undetermined. The input for sequencing was PBMCs, taken before TCRalphabeta/CD19-depleted stem cell transplant. This chain links TRBV9 with TRBJ2-1; D gene ambiguous. The receptor's source is a girl under three years old with combined immunodeficiency, due to receive a stem cell transplant. DNA for the CDR3: TGTGCCAGCAGCCCCTCCGGAGTGCCGACCTTCTACAATGAGCAGTTCTTC. This translates into CASSPSGVPTFYNEQFF.